This is a list of T cell receptor beta chains from one sample in a study of naive CD8 T cells in extremely preterm neonates. TCRdb's table, derived via immunoSEQ multiplex PCR, lists solely in-frame clones and lacks some. The sample records around 5,400 clones, 90% to 95% being singletons. Source material: naive CD8+ T cells from cord blood. These receptors were taken from a boy who was born preterm. Both conserved end residues are part of each CDR3. D genes are given only for firm matches. A row's size may be missing; if present it is once, few, many or a size class.

v_call: TRBV10-3
j_call: TRBJ2-3
clone_size: once
d_call: -
cdr3_length: 11
cdr3_aa: CAISEGDTQYF
cdr3_nt: TGTGCCATCAGTGAGGGAGATACGCAGTATTTT

v_call: TRBV13
j_call: TRBJ2-7
clone_size: -
d_call: TRBD2
cdr3_length: 19
cdr3_aa: CASSLGRRLAGGTPYEHYF
cdr3_nt: TGTGCCAGCAGCTTAGGCAGGAGACTAGCGGGAGGAACCCCCTACGAGCATTACTTC

v_call: TRBV28
j_call: TRBJ1-2
clone_size: -
d_call: -
cdr3_length: 12
cdr3_aa: CASSFAGEGYTF
cdr3_nt: TGTGCCAGCAGTTTTGCGGGAGAAGGCTACACCTTC

v_call: TRBV6-6
j_call: TRBJ2-2
clone_size: -
d_call: TRBD1
cdr3_length: 16
cdr3_aa: CASSYIWTGGTGELFF
cdr3_nt: TGTGCCAGCAGTTATATATGGACAGGGGGCACCGGGGAGCTGTTTTTT

v_call: TRBV14
j_call: TRBJ2-3
clone_size: -
d_call: TRBD2
cdr3_length: 14
cdr3_aa: CASSQAGGPDTQYF
cdr3_nt: TGTGCCAGCAGCCAAGCGGGAGGACCAGATACGCAGTATTTT

v_call: TRBV5-8
j_call: TRBJ2-7
clone_size: -
d_call: -
cdr3_length: 12
cdr3_aa: CASSEGTYEQYF
cdr3_nt: TGTGCCAGCAGCGAGGGGACCTACGAGCAGTACTTC

v_call: TRBV10-3
j_call: TRBJ1-1
clone_size: -
d_call: -
cdr3_length: 15
cdr3_aa: CAISETGSRDTEAFF
cdr3_nt: TGTGCCATCAGTGAAACAGGGTCGAGGGACACTGAAGCTTTCTTT

v_call: TRBV4-1
j_call: TRBJ1-6
clone_size: -
d_call: -
cdr3_length: 14
cdr3_aa: CASSQGQYNSPLHF
cdr3_nt: TGCGCCAGCAGCCAAGGACAATATAATTCACCCCTCCACTTT

v_call: TRBV11-2
j_call: TRBJ2-7
clone_size: -
d_call: TRBD1
cdr3_length: 14
cdr3_aa: CASSLGQGYYEQYF
cdr3_nt: TGTGCCAGCAGCTTGGGACAGGGGTACTACGAGCAGTACTTC

v_call: TRBV27
j_call: TRBJ2-2
clone_size: -
d_call: -
cdr3_length: 13
cdr3_aa: CASSLGGTGELFF
cdr3_nt: TGTGCCAGCAGTTTGGGGGGCACCGGGGAGCTGTTTTTT

v_call: TRBV27
j_call: TRBJ1-2
clone_size: -
d_call: TRBD1
cdr3_length: 14
cdr3_aa: CASREGGAGYGYTF
cdr3_nt: TGTGCCAGCAGGGAAGGGGGCGCGGGCTATGGCTACACCTTC

v_call: TRBV28
j_call: TRBJ2-7
clone_size: -
d_call: TRBD1
cdr3_length: 13
cdr3_aa: CASSLSGGYEQYF
cdr3_nt: TGTGCCAGCAGTTTATCAGGGGGCTACGAGCAGTACTTC

v_call: TRBV15
j_call: TRBJ2-1
clone_size: once
d_call: TRBD1
cdr3_length: 14
cdr3_aa: CATSSRDRDNEQFF
cdr3_nt: TGTGCCACCAGCAGCCGGGACAGGGACAATGAGCAGTTCTTC

v_call: TRBV6-1
j_call: TRBJ2-1
clone_size: -
d_call: -
cdr3_length: 17
cdr3_aa: CASSEGLASLQNNEQFF
cdr3_nt: TGTGCCAGCAGTGAAGGGTTGGCCAGCCTTCAAAATAATGAGCAGTTCTTC

v_call: TRBV29-1
j_call: TRBJ1-1
clone_size: -
d_call: -
cdr3_length: 12
cdr3_aa: CSVEGGVPEAFF
cdr3_nt: TGCAGCGTTGAAGGGGGCGTTCCTGAAGCTTTCTTT